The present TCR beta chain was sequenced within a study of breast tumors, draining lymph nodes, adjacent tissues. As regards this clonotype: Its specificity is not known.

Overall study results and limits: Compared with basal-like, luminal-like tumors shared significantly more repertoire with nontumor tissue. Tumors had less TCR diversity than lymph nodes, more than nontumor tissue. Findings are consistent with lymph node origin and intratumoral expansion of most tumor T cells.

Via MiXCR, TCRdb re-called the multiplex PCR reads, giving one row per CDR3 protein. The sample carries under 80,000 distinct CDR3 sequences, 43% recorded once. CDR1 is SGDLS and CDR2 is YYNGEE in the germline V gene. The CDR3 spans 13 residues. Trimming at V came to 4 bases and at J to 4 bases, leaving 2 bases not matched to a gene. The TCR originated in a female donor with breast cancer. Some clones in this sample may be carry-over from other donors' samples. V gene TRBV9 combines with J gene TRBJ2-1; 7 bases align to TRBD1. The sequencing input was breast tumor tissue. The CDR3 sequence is CASSTGQYNEQFF. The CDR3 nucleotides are TGTGCCAGCAGCACGGGACAGTACAATGAGCAGTTCTTC.